This T cell receptor (beta chain) emerged from a study of blood T cell repertoires in COVID-19. Study-wide background: COVID-19 samples collected from the United States, Italy and Spain covered acute and convalescent phases.

Original handling: From reference gene primer amplification, estimates of nucleated cell counts were derived. Profiling relied on immunoSEQ multiplex PCR, and the TCRdb table lists in-frame clones only, not all of them. The V and J calls and clone size were taken over from that table, and D and trimming were inferred from the DNA. The data hold approximately 76,000 clones, with 75% to 85% observed a single time. The CDR3 is 15 amino acids. Germline V CDR1 and CDR2: KGHDR, SFDVKD. Trimming took 9 bases from V and 2 from J, leaving 16 bases between them. The sequenced sample consisted of peripheral blood. V usage is TRBV24-1 and J usage is TRBJ1-5; D is undetermined. This clonotype was obtained from a woman aged 60-75 years with acute or convalescent COVID-19. DNA for the CDR3: TGTGCCACCTGGGGAGTAAGGAATGGCAATCAGCCCCAGCATTTT. It encodes CATWGVRNGNQPQHF.